These 4 T cell receptor beta chains came from one sample sequenced in a study of cytomegalovirus exposure and HLA in healthy donors. Primers: 60 Vbeta forward and 13 Jbeta reverse. Profiling relied on immunoSEQ multiplex PCR, and the TCRdb table lists in-frame clones only, not all of them. This table holds 200,000 to 250,000 clones, around 86% found once. Sequenced input: PBMCs. The receptors derive from a woman in her thirties or forties in good health and CMV-seronegative.

The table lists this clone with a count of one. The chain combines TRBV5-6 with TRBJ2-4, with a tentative D call TRBD2 (6 bases). Germline CDR1 reads SGHDT; CDR2 reads YYEEEE. The V and J ends lost 0 bases and 1 base respectively, with 11 bases between them. The CDR3 runs to 16 residues. The CDR3 loop is CASSLAAGRAKNIQYF. DNA for the CDR3: TGTGCCAGCAGCTTGGCGGCGGGACGGGCCAAAAACATTCAGTACTTC. The full variable domain, completed using reference TRBV5-6 and TRBJ2-4, is DAGVTQSPTHLIKTRGQQVTLRCSPKSGHDTVSWYQQALGQGPQFIFQYYEEEERQRGNFPDRFSGHQFPNYSSELNVNALLLGDSALYLCASSLAAGRAKNIQYFGAGTRLSVL.

The chain has TRBV5-1 and TRBJ2-1; D is unresolved. Germline V lookup: CDR1 SGHRS, CDR2 YFSETQ. The V gene lost 1 base and the J gene lost 0 bases, with 8 bases spanning the gap. The CDR3 is made up of 15 amino acids. CDR3 region: CASSLTTISYNEQFF. The DNA for the CDR3 is TGCGCCAGCAGCTTGACTACCATCTCCTACAATGAGCAGTTCTTC.

The chain recombines TRBV29-1 with TRBJ2-3, with 9 positions matching TRBD2. V trimming: 5 bases; J trimming: 0 bases; junction bases outside the gene matches: 21. Germline V gene sequence: CDR1 SQVTM, CDR2 ANQGSEA. The CDR3 length is 20 residues. The CDR3: CSVLLWVGGGRETSTDTQYF. CDR3 coding DNA: TGCAGCGTTCTTCTCTGGGTAGGTGGCGGGAGGGAGACCAGCACAGATACGCAGTATTTT.

The J gene is TRBJ1-5, the V gene TRBV19; 7 bases match TRBD1. The germline V gene has CDR1 LNHDA and CDR2 SQIVND (reference sequence). There are 17 residues in the CDR3. Losses at the gene ends were 4 bases for V and 0 bases for J; bases not matched to a gene: 9. Here the CDR3 DNA reads TGTGCCAGTAGTAAACAGACAGGGAGTTATAGCAATCAGCCCCAGCATTTT. Translating gives CASSKQTGSYSNQPQHF. Full variable domain (remainder filled in from reference TRBV19 and TRBJ1-5): DGGITQSPKYLFRKEGQNVTLSCEQNLNHDAMYWYRQDPGQGLRLIYYSQIVNDFQKGDIAEGYSVSREKKESFPLTVTSAQKNPTAFYLCASSKQTGSYSNQPQHFGDGTRLSIL.